This TCR beta chain was recorded in a study of blood T cell repertoires in COVID-19. Unmatched junction bases numbered 11, after V lost 7 bases and J lost 10 bases. Germline values: CDR1 LNHDA, CDR2 SQIVND (reference sequence). This CDR3 spans 14 amino acids. TCRdb's copy holds only in-frame clones and misses some; the assay was immunoSEQ multiplex PCR. Among approximately 300,000 clones, around 90% were seen once, and the ten largest hold 18%. The sample consisted of PBMCs or T cells enriched from blood (not recorded which). The receptor's source is a woman younger than 45 who had recovered from COVID-19. The chain has TRBV19 and TRBJ2-1; 9 positions match TRBD1. CDR3 nucleotide sequence: TGTGCCAGTATCGGGACAGGGCAAGGGAGGGAGCAGTTCTTC. Its translation: CASIGTGQGREQFF.